What follows are 12 T cell receptor beta chains derived from one specimen sequenced in a study of tumor-infiltrating lymphocytes in localized non-small cell lung cancer. Assay: immunoSEQ multiplex PCR; the TCRdb copy retains only in-frame clones and omits some. The top ten hold roughly 8% of the sample, which has approximately 10,000 clones, around 83% seen once. The sample was lung tumor tissue. The receptors derive from a human donor with non-small cell lung cancer.

J is TRBJ2-1 and V is TRBV7-3; 7 bases match TRBD2. The germline CDR1 and CDR2 sequences are SGHTA and FQGTGA. The CDR3 length is 13 residues. V shed 1 base and J 7 bases; nucleotides not matched to a gene: 1. The CDR3 DNA is TGTGCCAGCAGCTTAAGGGGGGGAAATGAGCAGTTCTTC. It translates to CASSLRGGNEQFF.

The V gene is TRBV9, the J gene TRBJ1-2; no firm D call. V lost 0 bases and J lost 2, with 14 bases in between. The CDR3 extends over 16 amino acids. Germline V lookup: CDR1 SGDLS, CDR2 YYNGEE. CDR3 nucleotides: TGTGCCAGCAGCGTAGCGAGGGAGTCAAGAAACTATGGCTACACCTTC. It encodes CASSVARESRNYGYTF.

The J gene is TRBJ1-5, the V gene TRBV7-7; 7 bases match TRBD1. The CDR3 has 15 residues. CDR1 is SSHAT, CDR2 FNYEAQ, per germline (reference sequence). V lost 5 bases and J lost 2; bases outside the gene matches: 6. CDR3 protein: CASSPTGRRNQPQHF. CDR3 sequence (DNA): TGTGCCAGCAGCCCGACAGGGAGGCGCAATCAGCCCCAGCATTTT.

The gene calls are TRBV20-1 and TRBJ2-5; D possibly matches TRBD1 or TRBD2 (5 bases each). Looked up from germline, CDR1 is DFQATT and CDR2 is SNEGSKA (reference sequence). V gave up 4 bases and J gave up 5 bases, with 8 bases separating them. The CDR3 length is 11 residues. In nucleotides, the CDR3 is TGCAGTGCTACCAGGGAGGAGACCCAGTACTTC. Translation gives CSATREETQYF.

This clone has just a few counts. The chain links TRBV11-1 to TRBJ2-7; D gene uncertain. Germline values: CDR1 SGHAT, CDR2 FQDESV (reference sequence). V shed 4 bases and J shed 3 bases, with 7 bases lying between them. This CDR3 region has 12 residues. The CDR3 spells CASSSHIYEQYF. As DNA, the CDR3 is TGTGCCAGCAGCTCCCACATCTACGAGCAGTACTTC.

CDR3 region: CASSFITGGEQYF. In DNA form, the CDR3 reads TGTGCCAGCAGCTTTATCACAGGGGGCGAGCAGTACTTC. The chain is built from TRBV11-3 and TRBJ2-7; 8 nucleotides line up with TRBD1. CDR3 length: 13 residues. The V segment lost 3 bases and the J segment 6 bases; nucleotides outside the gene matches: 4. Germline CDR1 is SGHNT and CDR2 is YENEEA.

The count of this clone is one. This sample includes further DNA sequences coding for the same CDR3. This chain uses TRBV5-1 with TRBJ2-5; TRBD2 matches at 8 bases. The CDR3 is 14 residues long. Germline V gene sequence: CDR1 SGHRS, CDR2 YFSETQ. After removal of 2 bases from V and 7 bases from J, the junction contained 7 bases not matched to a gene. The CDR3 sequence is CASSFSGVVWTQYF. CDR3 nucleotide sequence: TGCGCCAGCAGCTTTAGCGGGGTCGTGTGGACCCAGTACTTC. The full variable domain, in which reference TRBV5-1 and TRBJ2-5 provide the parts outside the CDR3, is KAGVTQTPRYLIKTRGQQVTLSCSPISGHRSVSWYQQTPGQGLQFLFEYFSETQRNKGNFPGRFSGRQFSNSRSEMNVSTLELGDSALYLCASSFSGVVWTQYFGPGTRLLVL.

The chain joins TRBV4-1 to TRBJ2-2, with 11 positions matching TRBD2. The CDR3 has 17 amino acids. V lost 3 bases to trimming and J lost 2 bases; unmatched junction nucleotides: 5. Germline values: CDR1 MGHRA, CDR2 YSYEKL. The CDR3 DNA reads TGCGCCAGCAGCCATAGGCTAGCGGGGGGAAACACCGGGGAGCTGTTTTTT. As protein: CASSHRLAGGNTGELFF.

The chain is built from TRBV4-2 and TRBJ2-5, with TRBD1 matching 8 bases. Germline CDR1 and CDR2: LGHNA and YNFKEQ. The V and J ends lost 1 base and 5 bases, in that order; junction bases with no gene match: 12. This CDR3 contains 17 residues. The CDR3 reads CASSQGTSDRGGETQYF. The CDR3 DNA sequence: TGTGCCAGCAGCCAAGGAACGAGCGACAGGGGTGGTGAGACCCAGTACTTC.

This clone was counted only a few times. The rearrangement uses TRBV5-1 and TRBJ2-7; a possible D gene is TRBD1 (6 bases). The CDR3 extends over 15 amino acids. V lost 1 base, J lost 5 bases, and 16 bases lay in between. Germline V lookup: CDR1 SGHRS, CDR2 YFSETQ. CDR3 bases: TGCGCCAGCAGCTTGAACAGGGTGGGTTCCCACGAGCAGTACTTC. It codes for CASSLNRVGSHEQYF.

This chain links TRBV7-2 with TRBJ2-1; D may be TRBD2 (6 bases). The V gene lost 1 base and the J gene lost 5 bases, with 9 bases spanning the gap. The CDR3 totals 14 residues. The V gene's germline CDR1 is SGHTA and CDR2 FQGNSA. CDR3 nucleotides: TGTGCCAGCAGCTTAGTATGGACTAACAATGAGCAGTTCTTC. This sequence encodes CASSLVWTNNEQFF.

A remark on this clone: One end of the junction varies from germline; a read error may be responsible. The J gene is TRBJ1-1, the V gene TRBV30; no definite D call. Germline V gene data show CDR1 as GTSNPN and CDR2 as SVGIG (reference sequence). This CDR3 region has 9 residues. CDR3 in amino acids: CAWSDAAFF. As DNA, the CDR3 is TGCGCCTGGAGTGATGCGGCTTTCTTT. Complete variable domain (other parts from reference TRBV30 and TRBJ1-1): SQTIHQWPATLVQPVGSPLSLECTVEGTSNPNLYWYRQAAGRGLQLLFYSVGIGQISSEVPQNLSASRPQDRQFILSSKKLLLSDSGFYLCAWSDAAFFGQGTRLTVV.